This TCR beta chain was identified in a study of cytomegalovirus exposure and HLA in healthy donors. About this clone: Its target is unknown.

The donors were healthy bone marrow donors. PCR was performed using 60 Vbeta and 13 Jbeta primers. Data came from immunoSEQ multiplex PCR; TCRdb stores just in-frame clones and leaves some out. The table shows 150,000 or so clones, with 65% to 90% occurring only once. This CDR3 has 16 residues. Germline CDR1 is SEHNR and CDR2 is FQNEAQ (reference sequence). V lost 4 bases to trimming and J lost 2 bases, with 17 bases between them. Study-wide results and caveats: The likely origin of a cluster of highly shared sequence variants was a sequencing artifact. Of the V segments, some could not be distinguished, including TRBV6-2 and TRBV6-3, and were excluded. Productive status was seen about 87% or about 30% of the time for most TCR beta V segments in an earlier analysis.

The receptor's source is a woman in her late teens or twenties in good health and CMV-seronegative. V usage is TRBV7-9 and J usage is TRBJ1-2, with D perhaps TRBD1 (6 bases). The sequencing sample was made of PBMCs. The CDR3 DNA follows: TGTGCCAGCAGCTCACGACAGGCGGCGTGGAACTATGGCTACACCTTC. The encoded protein is CASSSRQAAWNYGYTF.